The clone carrying this T cell receptor (beta chain) was detected ten times or more. Its target is unknown. This CDR3 comprises 14 residues. With 3 bases clipped from V and 3 bases from J, the junction kept 3 bases outside the gene matches. Germline CDR1 is SGHNT and CDR2 is YENEEA. MiXCR, run by TCRdb on the RACE reads, gives a single entry per CDR3 protein. The table has under 45,000 distinct CDR3 sequences, 9% to 12% seen once. Time point noted: pre-sensitization, week 0. Treatment: therapeutic diphenylcyclopropenone sensitization with weekly scalp DPC. Unfractionated whole blood was the source from which total RNA was extracted. This sample is part of a study of human T cells and chemical hapten exposure. Study background: Diagnoses of alopecia areata, totalis or universalis occurred in mostly female patients.

Study-level findings and limits: In comparison with controls, expanded TCRs gave rise to a significantly larger number of large CDR3 similarity clusters. TCRs at a frequency above 1 in 1000 stayed unchanged with DPC sensitization.

This chain uses TRBV11-3 with TRBJ2-5, with 8 bases aligning to TRBD2. This TCR came from a man in his fifties or sixties with alopecia areata. Some clones in this sample may be carry-over from other donors' samples. Material: whole blood, obtained in connection with sensitization to the hapten diphenylcyclopropenone (DPC). This chain's CDR3 is CASSLAGGEETQYF. CDR3 sequence (DNA): TGTGCCAGCAGCTTGGCGGGAGGAGAAGAGACCCAGTACTTC. The whole variable domain, filled in from reference TRBV11-3 and TRBJ2-5, reads EAGVVQSPRYKIIEKKQPVAFWCNPISGHNTLYWYLQNLGQGPELLIRYENEEAVDDSQLPKDRFSAERLKGVDSTLKIQPAELGDSAVYLCASSLAGGEETQYFGPGTRLLVL.